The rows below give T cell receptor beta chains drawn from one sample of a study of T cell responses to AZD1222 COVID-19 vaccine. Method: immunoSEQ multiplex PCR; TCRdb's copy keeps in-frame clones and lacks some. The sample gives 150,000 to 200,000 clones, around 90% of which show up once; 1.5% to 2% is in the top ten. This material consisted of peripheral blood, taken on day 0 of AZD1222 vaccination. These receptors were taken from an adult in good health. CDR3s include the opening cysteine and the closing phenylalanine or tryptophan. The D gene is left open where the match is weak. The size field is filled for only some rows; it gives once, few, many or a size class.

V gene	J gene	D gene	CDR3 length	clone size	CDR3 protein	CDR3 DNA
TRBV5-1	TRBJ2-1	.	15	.	CASSFPQGTYNEQFF	TGCGCCAGCAGCTTCCCGCAGGGAACCTACAATGAGCAGTTCTTC
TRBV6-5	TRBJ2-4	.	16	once	CASSYSRTQGWDIQYF	TGTGCCAGCAGTTACTCGAGGACGCAGGGTTGGGACATTCAGTACTTC
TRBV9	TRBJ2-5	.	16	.	CASSLEGRMDQETQYF	TGTGCCAGCAGCTTGGAGGGAAGAATGGACCAAGAGACCCAGTACTTC
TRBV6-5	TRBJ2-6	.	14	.	CASSPGTGANVLTF	TGTGCCAGCAGTCCAGGGACTGGGGCCAACGTCCTGACTTTC
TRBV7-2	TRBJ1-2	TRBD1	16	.	CASSSPGTGTLYGYTF	TGTGCCAGCAGCTCCCCCGGGACAGGGACGCTCTATGGCTACACCTTC
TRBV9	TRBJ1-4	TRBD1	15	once	CASSVGGAGGEKLFF	TGTGCCAGCAGCGTAGGAGGGGCAGGGGGTGAAAAACTGTTTTTT
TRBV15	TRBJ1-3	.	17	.	CATSRDEGGSSGNTIYF	TGTGCCACCAGCAGAGATGAGGGTGGCTCGTCTGGAAACACCATATATTTT
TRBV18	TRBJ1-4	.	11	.	CASSLRGKLFF	TGTGCCAGCTCACTGAGGGGAAAACTGTTTTTT
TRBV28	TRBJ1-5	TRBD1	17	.	CASSLWAGTGPNQPQHF	TGTGCCAGCAGTTTATGGGCCGGGACAGGGCCCAATCAGCCCCAGCATTTT
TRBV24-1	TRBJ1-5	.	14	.	CATSDMNSNQPQHF	TGTGCCACCAGTGATATGAATAGCAATCAGCCCCAGCATTTT
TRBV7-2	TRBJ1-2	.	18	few	CASSLVRFDLRGPYGYTF	TGTGCCAGCAGCTTAGTTAGGTTTGACCTAAGGGGCCCCTATGGCTACACCTTC
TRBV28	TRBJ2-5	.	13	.	CASSPGGGETQYF	TGTGCCAGCAGCCCTGGGGGAGGAGAGACCCAGTACTTC
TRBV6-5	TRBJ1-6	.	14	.	CASTRVAYNSPLHF	TGTGCCAGCACGAGGGTCGCCTATAATTCACCCCTCCACTTT
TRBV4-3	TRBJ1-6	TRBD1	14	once	CASSLGQVDSPLHF	TGCGCCAGCAGCCTAGGACAGGTGGATTCACCCCTCCACTTT
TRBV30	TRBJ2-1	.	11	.	CAWSVSDEQFF	TGTGCCTGGAGTGTGTCAGATGAGCAGTTCTTC
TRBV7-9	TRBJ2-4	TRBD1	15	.	CASSSGTGSLNIQYF	TGTGCCAGCAGCTCCGGGACAGGGTCTCTAAACATTCAGTACTTC
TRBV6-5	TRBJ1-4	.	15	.	CASSYDGDPVQKLFF	TGTGCCAGCAGTTATGACGGGGACCCCGTTCAAAAACTGTTTTTT
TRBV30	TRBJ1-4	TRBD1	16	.	CAWSPRTGFTNEKLFF	TGTGCCTGGAGTCCAAGGACAGGTTTCACTAATGAAAAACTGTTTTTT
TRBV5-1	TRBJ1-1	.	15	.	CASSLSAGQNTEAFF	TGCGCCAGCAGCTTGAGCGCCGGCCAGAACACTGAAGCTTTCTTT
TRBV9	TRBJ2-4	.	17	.	CASSVEDSGGRGNIQYF	TGTGCCAGCAGCGTAGAGGATAGTGGCGGGCGGGGCAACATTCAGTACTTC
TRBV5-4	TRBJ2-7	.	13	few	CASSGARVREQYF	TGTGCCAGCAGCGGGGCCCGGGTACGCGAGCAGTACTTC
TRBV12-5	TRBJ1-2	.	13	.	CASGLRQGGGYTF	TGTGCTAGTGGTTTGCGGCAGGGCGGAGGCTACACCTTC
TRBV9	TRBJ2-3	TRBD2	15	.	CASSETSGSTDTQYF	TGTGCCAGCAGCGAGACTAGCGGGAGTACAGATACGCAGTATTTT
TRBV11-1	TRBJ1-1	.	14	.	CASSSPAMNTEAFF	TGTGCCAGCAGCTCCCCCGCGATGAACACTGAAGCTTTCTTT
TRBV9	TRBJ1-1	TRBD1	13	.	CASSVGGGQEAFF	TGTGCCAGCAGCGTAGGAGGGGGCCAGGAAGCTTTCTTT
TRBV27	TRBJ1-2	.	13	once	CASSLYPGYGYTF	TGTGCCAGCAGTTTATACCCCGGCTATGGCTACACCTTC
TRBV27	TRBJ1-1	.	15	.	CASSSQGQVNTEAFF	TGTGCCAGCAGTTCACAGGGCCAGGTGAACACTGAAGCTTTCTTT
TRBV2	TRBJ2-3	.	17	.	CASSEGGNHPPQDTQYF	TGTGCCAGCAGTGAAGGGGGGAACCATCCTCCTCAAGATACGCAGTATTTT
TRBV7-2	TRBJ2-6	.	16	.	CASSFATNSGANVLTF	TGTGCCAGCAGCTTTGCTACCAACTCTGGGGCCAACGTCCTGACTTTC
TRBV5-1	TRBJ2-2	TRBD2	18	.	CASSLNPRTSGNTGELFF	TGCGCCAGCAGCCTTAACCCCCGGACTAGCGGGAACACCGGGGAGCTGTTTTTT